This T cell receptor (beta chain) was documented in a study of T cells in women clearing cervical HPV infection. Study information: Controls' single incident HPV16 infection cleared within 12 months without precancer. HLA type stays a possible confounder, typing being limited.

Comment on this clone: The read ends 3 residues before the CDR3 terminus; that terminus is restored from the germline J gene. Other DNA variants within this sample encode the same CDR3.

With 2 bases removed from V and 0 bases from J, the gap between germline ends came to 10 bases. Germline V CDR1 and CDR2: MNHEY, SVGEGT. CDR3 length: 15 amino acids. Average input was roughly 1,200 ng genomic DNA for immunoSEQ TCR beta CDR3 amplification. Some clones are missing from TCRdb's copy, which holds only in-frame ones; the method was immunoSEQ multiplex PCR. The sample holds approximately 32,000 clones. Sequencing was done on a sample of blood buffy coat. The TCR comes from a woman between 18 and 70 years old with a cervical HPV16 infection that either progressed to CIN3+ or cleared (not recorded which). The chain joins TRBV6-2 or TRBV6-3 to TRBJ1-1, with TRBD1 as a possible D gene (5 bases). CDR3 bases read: TGTGCCAGCAGTTACAAGGGGATACTGAACACTGAA. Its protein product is CASSYKGILNTE. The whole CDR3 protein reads CASSYKGILNTEAFF.